This TCR beta chain was sequenced in a study of monozygotic twins with inflammatory bowel disease. Findings and caveats of the study: Differences in immunosuppressive treatment may have been a source of added variability in patient repertoires.

Remarks on this clonotype: Its specificity is not known.

Germline-derived CDR1 and CDR2 are SGHTA and FQGNSA. The CDR3 sequence is 18 residues long. TCRdb re-called the 5' RACE reads; every CDR3 protein appears as one record, without DNA. The ten most abundant clones cover approximately 2% of a sample with 330,000 or so distinct CDR3 sequences. Sequencing input: blood. This receptor was identified in a human donor with ulcerative colitis or Crohn's disease, or a healthy co-twin of an affected twin (not recorded which). The chain has TRBV7-2 and TRBJ2-3; the D call from TCRdb, TRBD2, cannot be confirmed without DNA. The CDR3 spells CASSMGLAGGPVGDTQYF.